The TCR beta chain described here comes from a study of T cell responses to AZD1222 COVID-19 vaccine. Study-wide results and caveats: Nearly half of spike-specific TCRs reportedly target unmutated variant regions. After the peak T cell response, and only then, were repertoires sampled. White British ancestry dominated among donors, who included more females, and clonal diversity was possibly underestimated.

This clone was recorded once. Its matching antigen is unknown. V lost 1 base and J lost 7, with 5 bases in between. The length of the CDR3 is 12 residues. Germline CDR1 and CDR2: LGHDT and YNNKEL (reference sequence). TCRdb's table, derived via immunoSEQ multiplex PCR, lists solely in-frame clones and lacks some. The sample lists approximately 130,000 clones, 75% to 90% occurring once. The TCR comes from an adult in good health. The chain is built from TRBV3-1 (or the pseudogene TRBV3-2) and TRBJ1-5; D may be TRBD1 (5 bases). The starting material was peripheral blood, obtained on day 0 of AZD1222 vaccination. CDR3 protein: CASSQGGQPQHF. The CDR3 coding sequence is TGTGCCAGCAGCCAAGGGGGGCAGCCCCAGCATTTT.